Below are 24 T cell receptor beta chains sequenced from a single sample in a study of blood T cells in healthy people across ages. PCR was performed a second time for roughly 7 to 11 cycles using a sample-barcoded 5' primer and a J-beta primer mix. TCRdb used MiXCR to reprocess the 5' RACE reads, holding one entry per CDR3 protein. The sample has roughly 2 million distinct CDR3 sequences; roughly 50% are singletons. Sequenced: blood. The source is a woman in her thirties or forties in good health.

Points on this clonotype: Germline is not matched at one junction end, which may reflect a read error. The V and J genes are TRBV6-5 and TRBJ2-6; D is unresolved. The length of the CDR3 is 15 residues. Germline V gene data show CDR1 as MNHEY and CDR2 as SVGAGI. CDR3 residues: CASTYSAAGANVLTF. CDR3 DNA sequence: TGTGCCAGCACTTACTCGGCAGCTGGGGCCAACGTCCTGACTTTC.

The CDR3 coding sequence is TGTGCCAGCAGCCCAGTCGGGGGGAGCGAGCAGTACTTC. Amino acid sequence: CASSPVGGSEQYF. V gene TRBV27 combines with J gene TRBJ2-7; the match to TRBD2 covers 7 bases. This CDR3 comprises 13 residues. V trimming: 6 bases; J trimming: 6 bases; junction bases outside the gene matches: 8. Germline V gene lookup returns CDR1 MNHEY and CDR2 SMNVEV (reference sequence).

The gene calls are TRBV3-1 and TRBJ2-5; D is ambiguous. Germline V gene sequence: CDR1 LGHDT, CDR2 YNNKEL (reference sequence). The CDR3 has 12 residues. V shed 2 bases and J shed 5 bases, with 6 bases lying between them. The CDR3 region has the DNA TGTGCCAGCAGCCAATGGTCGGAGACCCAGTACTTC. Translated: CASSQWSETQYF.

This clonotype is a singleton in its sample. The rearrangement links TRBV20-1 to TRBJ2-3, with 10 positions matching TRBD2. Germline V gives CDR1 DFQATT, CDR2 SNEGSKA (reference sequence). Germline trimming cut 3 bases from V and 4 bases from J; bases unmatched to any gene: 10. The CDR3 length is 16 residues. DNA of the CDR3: TGCAGTGCTAGTGGGCCAAGCGGGGGGGCCTCAGATACGCAGTATTTT. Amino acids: CSASGPSGGASDTQYF.

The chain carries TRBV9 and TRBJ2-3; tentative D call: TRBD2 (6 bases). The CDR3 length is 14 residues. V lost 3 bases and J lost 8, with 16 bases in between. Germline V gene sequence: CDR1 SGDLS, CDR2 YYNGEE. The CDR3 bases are TGTGCCAGCAGCGCGGCCCGGGACTTCGGTACGCAGTATTTT. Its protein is CASSAARDFGTQYF.

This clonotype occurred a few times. CDR3 residues: CASSLEQGSRGYTF. The CDR3 DNA follows: TGCGCCAGCAGCTTAGAACAGGGGAGTCGTGGCTACACCTTC. The V call is TRBV5-1, the J call TRBJ1-2; the match to TRBD1 covers 7 bases. The CDR3 consists of 14 residues. CDR1 is SGHRS and CDR2 is YFSETQ in the germline V gene. Unmatched junction bases numbered 8, after V lost 2 bases and J lost 7 bases.

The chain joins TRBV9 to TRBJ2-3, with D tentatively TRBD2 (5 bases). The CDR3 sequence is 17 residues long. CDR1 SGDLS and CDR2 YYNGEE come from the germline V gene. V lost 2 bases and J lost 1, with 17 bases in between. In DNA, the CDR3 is TGTGCCAGCAGCGTTGGGAATAGTGCGGGTCGCACAGATACGCAGTATTTT. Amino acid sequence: CASSVGNSAGRTDTQYF.

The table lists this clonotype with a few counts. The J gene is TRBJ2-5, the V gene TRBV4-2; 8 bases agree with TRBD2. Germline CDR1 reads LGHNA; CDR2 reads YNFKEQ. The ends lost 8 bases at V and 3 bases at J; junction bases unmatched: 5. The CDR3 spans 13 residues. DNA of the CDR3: TGTGCCAGCGGGAGCGGGGGAGAAGAGACCCAGTACTTC. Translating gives CASGSGGEETQYF.

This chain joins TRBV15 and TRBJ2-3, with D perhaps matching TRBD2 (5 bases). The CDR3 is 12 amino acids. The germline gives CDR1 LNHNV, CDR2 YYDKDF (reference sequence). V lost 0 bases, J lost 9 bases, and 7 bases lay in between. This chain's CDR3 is CATSRDRGTQYF. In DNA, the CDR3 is TGTGCCACCAGCAGAGATCGAGGGACGCAGTATTTT.

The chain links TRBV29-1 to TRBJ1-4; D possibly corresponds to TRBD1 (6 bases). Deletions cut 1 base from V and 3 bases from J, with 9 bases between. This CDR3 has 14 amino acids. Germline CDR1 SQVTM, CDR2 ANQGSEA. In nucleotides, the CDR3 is TGCAGCGTTGAAGTGGGGGCTGCTAATGAAAAACTGTTTTTT. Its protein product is CSVEVGAANEKLFF.

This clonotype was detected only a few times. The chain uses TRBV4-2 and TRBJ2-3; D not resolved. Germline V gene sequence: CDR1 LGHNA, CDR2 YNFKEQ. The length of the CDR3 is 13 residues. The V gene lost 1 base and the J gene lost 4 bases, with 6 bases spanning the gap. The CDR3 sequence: CASSQVSPDTQYF. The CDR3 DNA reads TGTGCCAGCAGCCAAGTCTCCCCAGATACGCAGTATTTT.

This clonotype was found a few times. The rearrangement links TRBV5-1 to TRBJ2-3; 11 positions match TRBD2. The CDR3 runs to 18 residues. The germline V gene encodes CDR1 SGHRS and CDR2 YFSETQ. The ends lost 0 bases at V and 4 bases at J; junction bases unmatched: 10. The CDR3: CASSLASAGLAAPDTQYF. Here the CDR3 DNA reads TGCGCCAGCAGCTTGGCCTCGGCGGGACTAGCGGCCCCAGATACGCAGTATTTT.

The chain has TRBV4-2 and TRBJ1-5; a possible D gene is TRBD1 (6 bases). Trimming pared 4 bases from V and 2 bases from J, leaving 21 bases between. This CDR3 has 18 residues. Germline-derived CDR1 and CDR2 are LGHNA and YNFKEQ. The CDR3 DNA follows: TGTGCCAGCAGCCTGGATCTGAGGGGGGCTGGACGCAATCAGCCCCAGCATTTT. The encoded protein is CASSLDLRGAGRNQPQHF.

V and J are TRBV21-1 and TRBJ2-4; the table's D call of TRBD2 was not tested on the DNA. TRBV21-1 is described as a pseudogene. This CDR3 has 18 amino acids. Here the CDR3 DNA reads TGTGCCAGCAGCAAAGCGAAACACCAGGACTCAGCCAAAAACATTCAGTACTTC. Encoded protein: CASSKAKHQDSAKNIQYF.

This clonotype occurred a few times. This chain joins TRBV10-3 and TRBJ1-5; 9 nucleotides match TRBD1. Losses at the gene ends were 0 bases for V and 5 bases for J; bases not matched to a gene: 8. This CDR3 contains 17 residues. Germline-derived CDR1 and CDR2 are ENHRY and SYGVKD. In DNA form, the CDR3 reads TGTGCCATCAGTGAGTCTAATAGACAGGGGGAAGATCAGCCCCAGCATTTT. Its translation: CAISESNRQGEDQPQHF.

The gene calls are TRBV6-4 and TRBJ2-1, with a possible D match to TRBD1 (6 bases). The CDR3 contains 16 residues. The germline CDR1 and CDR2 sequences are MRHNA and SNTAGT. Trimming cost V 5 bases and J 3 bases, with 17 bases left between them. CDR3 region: CASSQDRLASYNEQFF. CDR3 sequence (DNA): TGTGCCAGCAGTCAAGACAGGTTAGCTAGCTACAATGAGCAGTTCTTC.

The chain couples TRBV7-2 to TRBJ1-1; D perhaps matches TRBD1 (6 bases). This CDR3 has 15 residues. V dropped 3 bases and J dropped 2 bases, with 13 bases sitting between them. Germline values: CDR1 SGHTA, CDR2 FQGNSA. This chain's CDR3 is CASSFLQGGNTEAFF. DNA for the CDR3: TGTGCCAGCAGCTTTTTACAGGGAGGAAACACTGAAGCTTTCTTT.

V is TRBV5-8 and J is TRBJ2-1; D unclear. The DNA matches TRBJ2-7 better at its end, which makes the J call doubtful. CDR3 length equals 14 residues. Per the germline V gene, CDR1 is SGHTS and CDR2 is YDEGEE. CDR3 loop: CASTLWAQYNEQYF. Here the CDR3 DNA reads TGTGCCAGCACCCTTTGGGCCCAGTACAATGAGCAGTACTTC.

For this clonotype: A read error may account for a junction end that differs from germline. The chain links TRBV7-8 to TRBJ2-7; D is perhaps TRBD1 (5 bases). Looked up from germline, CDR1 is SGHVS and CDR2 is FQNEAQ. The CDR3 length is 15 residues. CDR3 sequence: CASSLLGRGGNERYF. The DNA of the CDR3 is TGTGCCAGCAGCTTACTCGGAAGGGGCGGCAATGAGCGGTACTTC.

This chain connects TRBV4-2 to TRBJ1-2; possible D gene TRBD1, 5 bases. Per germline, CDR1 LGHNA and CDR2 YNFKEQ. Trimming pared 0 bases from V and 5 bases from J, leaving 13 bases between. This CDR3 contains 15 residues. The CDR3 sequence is CASSQEQQERYGYTF. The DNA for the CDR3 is TGTGCCAGCAGCCAAGAACAACAGGAGCGGTATGGCTACACCTTC.

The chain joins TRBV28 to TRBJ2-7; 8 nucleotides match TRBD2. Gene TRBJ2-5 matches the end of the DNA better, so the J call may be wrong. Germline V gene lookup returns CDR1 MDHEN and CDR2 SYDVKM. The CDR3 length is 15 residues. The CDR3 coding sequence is TGTGCCAGCAGTTTTGGGCTAGCGGGCGTAGAGACCCAGTACTTC. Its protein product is CASSFGLAGVETQYF.

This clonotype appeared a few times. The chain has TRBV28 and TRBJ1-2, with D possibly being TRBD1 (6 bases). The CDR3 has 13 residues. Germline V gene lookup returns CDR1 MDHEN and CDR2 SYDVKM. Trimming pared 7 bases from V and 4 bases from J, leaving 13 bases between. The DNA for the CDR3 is TGTGCCAGCACCCTAAGGGGGGTCTATGGCTACACCTTC. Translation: CASTLRGVYGYTF.

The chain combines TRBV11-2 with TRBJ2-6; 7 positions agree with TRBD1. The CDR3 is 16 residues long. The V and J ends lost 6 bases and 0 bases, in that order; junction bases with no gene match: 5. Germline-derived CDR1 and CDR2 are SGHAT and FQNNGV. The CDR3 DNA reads TGTGCCAGCAGTACAAACAGGGGCTCTGGGGCCAACGTCCTGACTTTC. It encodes CASSTNRGSGANVLTF.

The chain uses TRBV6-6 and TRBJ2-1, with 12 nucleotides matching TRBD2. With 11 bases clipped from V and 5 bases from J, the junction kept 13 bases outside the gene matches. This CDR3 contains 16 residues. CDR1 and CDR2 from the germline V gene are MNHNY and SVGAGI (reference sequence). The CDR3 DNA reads TGTGCCTCCAGACCGGGACTAGCGGGCCTACACAATGAGCAGTTCTTC. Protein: CASRPGLAGLHNEQFF.